This T cell receptor (beta chain) was identified during a study of blood T cell repertoires in COVID-19. Libraries were prepared by immunoSEQ multiplex PCR; TCRdb keeps only in-frame clonotypes and omits some of them. Here the sample spans some 58,000 clones, approximately 80% being singletons. This CDR3 comprises 13 residues. J was trimmed by 3 bases and V by 7 bases; bases with no gene match: 3. Germline V gives CDR1 SGHRS, CDR2 YFSETQ. Patients from Seattle were sampled longitudinally, starting during active infection. Material: peripheral blood. This chain uses TRBV5-1 with TRBJ1-5, with TRBD1 matching over 8 bases. The source is a man aged 50-60 years with COVID-19, enrolled during active disease. CDR3 region: CASRQGNNQPQHF. In DNA form, the CDR3 reads TGCGCCAGCCGACAGGGGAACAATCAGCCCCAGCATTTT. Variable domain in full (rest from reference TRBV5-1 and TRBJ1-5): KAGVTQTPRYLIKTRGQQVTLSCSPISGHRSVSWYQQTPGQGLQFLFEYFSETQRNKGNFPGRFSGRQFSNSRSEMNVSTLELGDSALYLCASRQGNNQPQHFGDGTRLSIL.